A single sample is the source of the 16 T cell receptor beta chains below, sequenced in a study of blood T cell repertoires in COVID-19. Clones were read by immunoSEQ multiplex PCR, and TCRdb kept only the in-frame ones, dropping some. Of about 9,200 clones in the sample, over 70% were seen once. The specimen sequenced was peripheral blood. The receptors derive from a man between 65 and 85 years old with active COVID-19.

This sequence joins TRBV9 and TRBJ2-3, with TRBD1 matching over 10 bases. After removal of 2 bases from V and 5 bases from J, the junction contained 2 bases not matched to a gene. The CDR3 length is 14 residues. Per the germline V gene, CDR1 is SGDLS and CDR2 is YYNGEE. The CDR3 nucleotides are TGTGCCAGCAGCGTCGGGACAGGGGTAGATACGCAGTATTTT. The encoded protein is CASSVGTGVDTQYF.

The V gene is TRBV9, the J gene TRBJ1-5; the D gene is possibly TRBD1 (6 bases). The CDR3 consists of 15 residues. Germline values: CDR1 SGDLS, CDR2 YYNGEE. Trimming stripped 4 bases from V and 1 base from J, with 12 bases between. CDR3 amino acids: CASSPRGGSNQPQHF. The CDR3, as DNA: TGTGCCAGCAGCCCGAGGGGGGGGAGCAATCAGCCCCAGCATTTT.

The V and J genes are TRBV3-1 (or the pseudogene TRBV3-2) and TRBJ2-1; D perhaps matches TRBD2 (6 bases). In germline, CDR1 is LGHDT, CDR2 YNNKEL (reference sequence). The CDR3 totals 15 residues. The germline V and J ends were trimmed by 4 bases and 4 bases, with 14 bases remaining between them. CDR3 DNA: TGTGCCAGCAGCCGCCTCGGGAGCGGTTACAATGAGCAGTTCTTC. Protein product: CASSRLGSGYNEQFF.

V gene TRBV2 combines with J gene TRBJ2-5; 10 positions match TRBD2. Germline-derived CDR1 and CDR2 are SNHLY and FYNNEI. This CDR3 contains 15 residues. J lost 5 bases, V lost 2 bases, and 5 bases had no gene match. This chain's CDR3 is CASSESGRARETQYF. The DNA of the CDR3 is TGTGCCAGCAGTGAAAGCGGGAGGGCCCGGGAGACCCAGTACTTC. Full variable domain (missing parts from reference TRBV2 and TRBJ2-5): EPEVTQTPSHQVTQMGQEVILRCVPISNHLYFYWYRQILGQKVEFLVSFYNNEISEKSEIFDDQFSVERPDGSNFTLKIRSTKLEDSAMYFCASSESGRARETQYFGPGTRLLVL.

The V and J genes are TRBV9 and TRBJ1-3; D is undetermined. The CDR3 loop spans 15 amino acids. Trimming removed 0 bases from V and 4 bases from J, with 11 bases in between. Germline values: CDR1 SGDLS, CDR2 YYNGEE. The CDR3 DNA reads as TGTGCCAGCAGCGTAGCGCGGGCTGCCGGAAACACCATATATTTT. This codes for CASSVARAAGNTIYF.

For this clone: A read error may produce the germline difference seen at one junction end. The V and J genes are TRBV27 and TRBJ2-7; 10 bases are a match to TRBD2. CDR3 length equals 19 residues. Germline CDR1 is MNHEY and CDR2 is SMNVEV (reference sequence). The CDR3 loop reads CAGSPRGPLAGLATYEQYF. The DNA for the CDR3 is TGTGCCGGCAGTCCCCGAGGCCCCCTGGCGGGACTAGCGACCTACGAGCAGTACTTC.

In this sample, this clone turned up a few times. The gene calls are TRBV28 and TRBJ2-1, with 8 bases aligning to TRBD2. CDR3 length: 16 residues. Trimming cost V 4 bases and J 5 bases; bases outside gene matches: 10. The germline V gene has CDR1 MDHEN and CDR2 SYDVKM. CDR3 in amino acids: CASSYGLARSDNEQFF. The CDR3 DNA follows: TGTGCCAGCAGTTACGGACTAGCCAGGTCCGACAATGAGCAGTTCTTC.

The chain carries TRBV5-1 and TRBJ1-4; TRBD1 aligns across 8 bases. In germline, CDR1 is SGHRS, CDR2 YFSETQ. The junction had 7 bases not matched to a gene; V was cut back by 4 bases and J by 8 bases. The CDR3 covers 14 residues. The CDR3 sequence: CASSPDRGGEKLFF. The CDR3 nucleotides read TGCGCCAGCAGCCCTGACAGGGGCGGGGAAAAACTGTTTTTT. Full variable domain (missing parts from reference TRBV5-1 and TRBJ1-4): KAGVTQTPRYLIKTRGQQVTLSCSPISGHRSVSWYQQTPGQGLQFLFEYFSETQRNKGNFPGRFSGRQFSNSRSEMNVSTLELGDSALYLCASSPDRGGEKLFFGSGTQLSVL.

The V and J genes are TRBV5-1 and TRBJ2-5, with D perhaps matching TRBD2 (6 bases). This CDR3 contains 15 residues. Trimming took 0 bases from V and 2 from J, leaving 11 bases between them. Germline loops: CDR1 SGHRS, CDR2 YFSETQ. The CDR3 protein is CASSLGGTSQETQYF. The DNA of the CDR3 is TGCGCCAGCAGCTTGGGGGGGACTTCGCAAGAGACCCAGTACTTC.

The genes are TRBV25-1 and TRBJ1-1; D ambiguous. The V end lost 4 bases, the J end lost 0 bases, and 9 bases lay between the germline ends. CDR1 and CDR2 from the germline V gene are MGHDK and SYGVNS. The CDR3 spans 14 residues. The CDR3 loop is CASSGFTVNTEAFF. The CDR3 DNA is TGTGCCAGCAGTGGATTTACAGTGAACACTGAAGCTTTCTTT.

This sequence joins TRBV18 and TRBJ2-7; D is possibly TRBD2 (6 bases). In germline, CDR1 is KGHSH, CDR2 LQKENI. The CDR3 contains 14 residues. V was trimmed by 2 bases and J by 2 bases, leaving 10 bases between them. CDR3: CASSPGAGTYEQYF. The CDR3 DNA reads TGTGCCAGCTCACCAGGGGCGGGAACCTACGAGCAGTACTTC.

Points on this clone: The germline gene is not matched at one end of the junction; a read error may be the cause. The chain is built from TRBV3-1 (or the pseudogene TRBV3-2) and TRBJ2-5; D is ambiguous. The CDR3 runs 13 residues. Germline loops: CDR1 LGHDT, CDR2 YNNKEL (reference sequence). CDR3 in DNA: TGTGCCAGCAGCCAAGGACCTAGACTCCCCCAGAACTTC. Its translation is CASSQGPRLPQNF.

This chain joins TRBV20-1 and TRBJ1-1, with D perhaps matching TRBD1 (6 bases). This CDR3 contains 14 residues. Trimming took off 4 bases at V and 2 bases at J, with 14 bases between the two ends. Germline V gives CDR1 DFQATT, CDR2 SNEGSKA (reference sequence). CDR3 nucleotide sequence: TGCAGTGCTATTGAACCCAGGGGTAACACTGAAGCTTTCTTT. The encoded protein is CSAIEPRGNTEAFF.

This rearrangement joins TRBV7-3 to TRBJ2-7; TRBD1 might be the D (5 bases). The germline V and J ends were trimmed by 5 bases and 1 base, with 15 bases remaining between them. The CDR3 loop spans 15 amino acids. Germline-derived CDR1 and CDR2 are SGHTA and FQGTGA. CDR3 coding DNA: TGTGCCAGCAGCCCCCAGGGTGGGGTGTCCTACGAGCAGTACTTC. Its translation: CASSPQGGVSYEQYF.

The chain has TRBV28 and TRBJ1-2; D ambiguous. Germline V gene sequence: CDR1 MDHEN, CDR2 SYDVKM. V lost 4 bases to trimming and J lost 6 bases, with 6 bases between them. This CDR3 contains 11 residues. CDR3 nucleotide sequence: TGTGCCAGCAGTTCCCCGGATGGCTACACCTTC. Residues: CASSSPDGYTF.

This chain's CDR3 is CASSQELAGGPGETQYF. DNA for the CDR3: TGCGCCAGCAGCCAAGAATTAGCGGGAGGGCCAGGGGAGACCCAGTACTTC. V is TRBV4-1 and J is TRBJ2-5, with TRBD2 identical over 11 bases. The CDR3 consists of 17 residues. The J segment lost 5 bases and the V segment lost 0 bases, leaving 8 bases of the junction unmatched. CDR1 MGHRA and CDR2 YSYEKL come from the germline V gene.